This T cell receptor beta chain was sequenced for a study of spatial heterogeneity in lung cancer. As for the study in general: Beta-chain sequences were consistently detected more often than alpha-chain sequences. Study-wide results and caveats: Higher tumor mutation counts went along with higher counts of expanded intratumoral alpha and beta TCRs.

Every TCR cDNA molecule carried a tag that served as a unique molecular identifier. TCRdb re-analysed the 5' RACE reads in MiXCR, keeping a single row per CDR3 protein. The table has 9,500 to 11,000 distinct CDR3 sequences, around 5% seen once. Time point meaning: sample taken at primary tumor resection. Researchers sequenced whole RNA taken from tumor, nontumor lung or frozen PBMC without sorting. This clonotype was found many times. Its target is not known. Germline V lookup: CDR1 LNHDA, CDR2 SQIVND (reference sequence). The CDR3 sequence is 14 residues long. The junction had 3 bases not matched to a gene; V was cut back by 4 bases and J by 8 bases.

The sample here was lung tumor tissue, taken at surgery. The origin of this receptor is a male donor with early-stage non-small cell lung cancer. The chain links TRBV19 to TRBJ2-1; TRBD2 aligns across 12 bases. The CDR3 DNA follows: TGTGCCAGTAGTAGGACTAGCGGGAAGGATGAGCAGTTCTTC. Protein: CASSRTSGKDEQFF. The full variable domain, completed using reference TRBV19 and TRBJ2-1, is DGGITQSPKYLFRKEGQNVTLSCEQNLNHDAMYWYRQDPGQGLRLIYYSQIVNDFQKGDIAEGYSVSREKKESFPLTVTSAQKNPTAFYLCASSRTSGKDEQFFGPGTRLTVL.